One and the same sample provided the 17 T cell receptor beta chains below, sequenced in a study of molecular identifiers for immune sequencing clone quantification. TCRdb independently ran MiXCR on the PCR reads; one entry per CDR3 protein. Seen here are about 640,000 distinct CDR3 sequences, nearly 20% observed once, and the top ten hold 0.85% to 0.9%. The sample comprised naive CD8+ T cells from blood, with Jurkat cell RNA spiked in. Subset indicated: FACS-sorted CD8+CD4-CCR7+CD45RA+ naive T cells. Source of these receptors: a human donor in good health. Some libraries in this study had Jurkat cell RNA spiked in.

This clonotype was found many times. The chain combines TRBV4-1 with TRBJ2-3; D could derive from TRBD1 or TRBD2 (5 bases each). From germline, CDR1 is MGHRA and CDR2 YSYEKL. The CDR3 consists of 15 residues. The V gene lost 2 bases and the J gene lost 5 bases, with 14 bases spanning the gap. CDR3 region: CASSQLGPVGDTQYF. Written as DNA, the CDR3 is TGCGCCAGCAGCCAATTGGGACCAGTGGGAGATACGCAGTATTTT.

The genes are TRBV27 and TRBJ2-7; the D gene is possibly TRBD2 (5 bases). The CDR3 is 15 residues long. Trimming took off 0 bases at V and 2 bases at J, with 11 bases between the two ends. Per germline, CDR1 MNHEY and CDR2 SMNVEV (reference sequence). CDR3: CASSLSEDGAYEQYF. The CDR3 region has the DNA TGTGCCAGCAGTTTATCGGAGGACGGAGCCTACGAGCAGTACTTC.

This clonotype showed up just a few times. The chain employs TRBV11-2 and TRBJ1-2; possibly TRBD1 for D (5 bases). Trimming removed 5 bases from V and 7 bases from J, with 20 bases in between. CDR1 and CDR2 from the germline V gene are SGHAT and FQNNGV. This CDR3 has 15 residues. CDR3 amino acids: CASSPAGQGNRGYTF. In DNA form, the CDR3 reads TGTGCCAGCAGCCCGGCCGGGCAGGGCAATCGTGGCTACACCTTC.

V usage is TRBV19 and J usage is TRBJ2-3, with D possibly TRBD1 on 6 matching bases. Deletions cut 5 bases from V and 0 bases from J, with 15 bases between. Germline-derived CDR1 and CDR2 are LNHDA and SQIVND (reference sequence). This CDR3 is built from 16 residues. This CDR3 is CASSPDIGQSTDTQYF. DNA for the CDR3: TGTGCCAGTAGTCCGGACATCGGACAGAGCACAGATACGCAGTATTTT.

This clonotype has ten or more counts. The rearrangement joins TRBV21-1 to TRBJ2-7; TRBD1, as called in the table, went unchecked against the DNA. TRBV21-1 is a pseudogene locus. CDR3 length equals 22 residues. The CDR3 bases are TGTGCCAGCAGCAAAGCGCTTTGGGGGCCAGGACAGGGTGTAATCCGGTCGTACGAGCAGTACTTC. Protein product: CASSKALWGPGQGVIRSYEQYF.

This clonotype has ten or more counts. J is TRBJ1-2 and V is TRBV30; 8 bases are a match to TRBD1. The V segment lost 5 bases and the J segment 4 bases; nucleotides outside the gene matches: 6. The CDR3 covers 13 residues. Germline V gene data show CDR1 as GTSNPN and CDR2 as SVGIG (reference sequence). Here the CDR3 reads CAWPRTGTYGYTF. CDR3 bases: TGTGCCTGGCCCCGGACAGGGACCTATGGCTACACCTTC.

This clonotype was counted a few times. The chain links TRBV4-1 to TRBJ1-4; a possible D gene is TRBD1 (5 bases). Germline V gene lookup returns CDR1 MGHRA and CDR2 YSYEKL. This CDR3 contains 16 residues. Trimming removed 1 base from V and 0 bases from J, with 9 bases in between. CDR3 nucleotide sequence: TGCGCCAGCAGCCAAGGGGGGGGTGCAACTAATGAAAAACTGTTTTTT. This codes for CASSQGGGATNEKLFF.

This clonotype has more than one count but fewer than ten. This chain uses TRBV7-9 with TRBJ2-2, with TRBD1 matching 8 bases. Per germline, CDR1 SEHNR and CDR2 FQNEAQ (reference sequence). V lost 4 bases to trimming and J lost 3 bases; unmatched junction nucleotides: 4. The CDR3 has 15 residues. CDR3 DNA sequence: TGTGCCAGCAGCTCAAACAGGGGGGACACCGGGGAGCTGTTTTTT. Protein product: CASSSNRGDTGELFF. The complete variable domain, with remaining parts taken from reference TRBV7-9 and TRBJ2-2, reads DTGVSQNPRHKITKRGQNVTFRCDPISEHNRLYWYRQTLGQGPEFLTYFQNEAQLEKSRLLSDRFSAERPKGSFSTLEIQRTEQGDSAMYLCASSSNRGDTGELFFGEGSRLTVL.

A single count supports this clonotype. This may stem from a read error, because a much larger clone lies one nucleotide away. The gene calls are TRBV10-3 and TRBJ2-5; 9 positions match TRBD2. V gave up 4 bases and J gave up 0 bases; unmatched junction bases: 12. Germline CDR1 reads ENHRY; CDR2 reads SYGVKD. The CDR3 is 18 residues long. CDR3 nucleotide sequence: TGTGCCATCAGTGTTGCAGCGGGGGGTGTTGTTGACCAAGAGACCCAGTACTTC. Amino acid sequence: CAISVAAGGVVDQETQYF.

This clonotype was picked up a small number of times. In nucleotides, the CDR3 is TGTGCCAGCAGCTGGGGGATCTCTGAGAACACTGAAGCTTTCTTT. It specifies CASSWGISENTEAFF. This sequence joins TRBV5-8 and TRBJ1-1; TRBD1 might be the D (5 bases). Germline V lookup: CDR1 SGHTS, CDR2 YDEGEE. This CDR3 comprises 15 residues. Trimming removed 3 bases at V and 1 base at J, with 13 bases between. The full variable domain, with the rest looked up from reference TRBV5-8 and TRBJ1-1, is EAGVTQSPTHLIKTRGQQATLRCSPISGHTSVYWYQQALGLGLQFLLWYDEGEERNRGNFPPRFSGRQFPNYSSELNVNALELEDSALYLCASSWGISENTEAFFGQGTRLTVV.

This clonotype occurred many times. This sequence joins TRBV5-1 and TRBJ2-3, with 12 bases fitting TRBD1. The trim removed 3 bases at V and 4 bases at J, leaving 6 bases unmatched. The CDR3 spans 16 residues. CDR1 SGHRS and CDR2 YFSETQ come from the germline V gene. CDR3 protein: CASSYGTGGMSDTQYF. CDR3 in DNA: TGCGCCAGCAGCTATGGGACAGGGGGCATGTCAGATACGCAGTATTTT. The full variable domain, completed using reference TRBV5-1 and TRBJ2-3, is KAGVTQTPRYLIKTRGQQVTLSCSPISGHRSVSWYQQTPGQGLQFLFEYFSETQRNKGNFPGRFSGRQFSNSRSEMNVSTLELGDSALYLCASSYGTGGMSDTQYFGPGTRLTVL.

The V and J genes are TRBV30 and TRBJ2-1; D not certain. Trimming shortened V by 7 bases and J by 10 bases, and 14 bases separated the two germline ends. Germline lookup yields CDR1 GTSNPN and CDR2 SVGIG (reference sequence). The CDR3 has 11 amino acids. The CDR3 DNA is TGTGCCTCCCAACATGAGATCGAGCAGTTCTTC. Translating it yields CASQHEIEQFF.

This chain links TRBV24-1 with TRBJ2-1; D perhaps matches TRBD2 (6 bases). Germline loops: CDR1 KGHDR, CDR2 SFDVKD. V shed 3 bases and J shed 7 bases, with 15 bases lying between them. The CDR3 has 15 amino acids. The CDR3, as DNA: TGTGCCACCAGTGATGGAACTAGCTTTTATAATGAGCAGTTCTTC. This encodes CATSDGTSFYNEQFF.

The V and J genes are TRBV15 and TRBJ1-5; D is unresolved. V lost 1 base to trimming and J lost 2 bases, with 12 bases between them. Germline V gives CDR1 LNHNV, CDR2 YYDKDF (reference sequence). The CDR3 is made up of 16 amino acids. The CDR3 nucleotides are TGTGCCACCAGCAGAGGGCCTTCAAGCGGCAATCAGCCCCAGCATTTT. Amino acid sequence: CATSRGPSSGNQPQHF.

This clonotype was counted many times. V is TRBV6-2 or TRBV6-3 and J is TRBJ2-3; 11 bases map to TRBD2. The CDR3 has 15 amino acids. The ends lost 3 bases at V and 4 bases at J; junction bases unmatched: 3. Per the germline V gene, CDR1 is MNHEY and CDR2 is SVGEGT. This CDR3 reads CASSYSGGGPDTQYF. The CDR3 bases are TGTGCCAGCAGTTATAGCGGGGGGGGGCCAGATACGCAGTATTTT.

This clonotype was seen repeatedly, ten times or more. This rearrangement joins TRBV4-3 to TRBJ2-2; 7 nucleotides align to TRBD2. The V and J ends lost 0 bases and 4 bases, in that order; junction bases with no gene match: 11. There are 18 residues in the CDR3. CDR1 is LGHNA, CDR2 YSLEER, per germline. The DNA of the CDR3 is TGCGCCAGCAGCCAAGATGTTAGGGGCGGGAGTGGCACCGGGGAGCTGTTTTTT. Amino acid sequence: CASSQDVRGGSGTGELFF.

This clonotype has only a few counts. The gene calls are TRBV9 and TRBJ1-1, with D possibly matching TRBD1 (6 bases). V lost 3 bases to trimming and J lost 3 bases, with 9 bases between them. This CDR3 contains 13 residues. From germline, CDR1 is SGDLS and CDR2 YYNGEE. DNA for the CDR3: TGTGCCAGCAGCGACCACAGGGACACTGAAGCTTTCTTT. Translated: CASSDHRDTEAFF.